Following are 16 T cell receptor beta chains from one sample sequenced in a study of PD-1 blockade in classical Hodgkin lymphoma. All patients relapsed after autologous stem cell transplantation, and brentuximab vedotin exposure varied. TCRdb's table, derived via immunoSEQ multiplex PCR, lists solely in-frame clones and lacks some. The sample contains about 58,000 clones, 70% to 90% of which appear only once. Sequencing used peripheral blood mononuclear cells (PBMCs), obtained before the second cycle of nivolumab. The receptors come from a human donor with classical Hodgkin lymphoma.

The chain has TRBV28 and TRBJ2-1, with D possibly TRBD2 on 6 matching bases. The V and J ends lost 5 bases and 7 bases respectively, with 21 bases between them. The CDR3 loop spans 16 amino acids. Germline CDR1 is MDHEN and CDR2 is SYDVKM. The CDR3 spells CASSTRRVQDFNEQFF. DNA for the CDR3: TGTGCCAGCAGTACCCGGAGGGTCCAGGACTTTAATGAGCAGTTCTTC.

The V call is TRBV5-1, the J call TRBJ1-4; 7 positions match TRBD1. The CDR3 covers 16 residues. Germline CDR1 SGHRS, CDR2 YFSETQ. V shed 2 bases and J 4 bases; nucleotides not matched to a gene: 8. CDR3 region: CASSLRTGEINEKLFF. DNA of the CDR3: TGCGCCAGCAGCTTAAGGACAGGAGAGATTAATGAAAAACTGTTTTTT.

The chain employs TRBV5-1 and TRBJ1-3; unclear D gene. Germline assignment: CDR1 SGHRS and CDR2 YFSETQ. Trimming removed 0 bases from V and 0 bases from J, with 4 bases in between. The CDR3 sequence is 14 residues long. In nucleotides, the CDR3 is TGCGCCAGCAGCTTGGGCAACTCTGGAAACACCATATATTTT. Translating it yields CASSLGNSGNTIYF.

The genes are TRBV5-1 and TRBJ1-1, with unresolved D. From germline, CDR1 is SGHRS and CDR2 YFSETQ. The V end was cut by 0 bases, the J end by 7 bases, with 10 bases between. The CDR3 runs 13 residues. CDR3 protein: CASSLGPTGEAFF. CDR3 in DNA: TGCGCCAGCAGCTTGGGACCAACTGGTGAAGCTTTCTTT.

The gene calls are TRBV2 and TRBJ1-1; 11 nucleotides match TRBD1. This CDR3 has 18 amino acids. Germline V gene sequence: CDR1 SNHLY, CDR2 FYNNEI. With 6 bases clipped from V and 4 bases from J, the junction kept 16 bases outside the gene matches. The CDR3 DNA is TGTGCCAGCAGACCCCTCCCGGGACAGGGGGGATTTGGCACTGAAGCTTTCTTT. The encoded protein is CASRPLPGQGGFGTEAFF.

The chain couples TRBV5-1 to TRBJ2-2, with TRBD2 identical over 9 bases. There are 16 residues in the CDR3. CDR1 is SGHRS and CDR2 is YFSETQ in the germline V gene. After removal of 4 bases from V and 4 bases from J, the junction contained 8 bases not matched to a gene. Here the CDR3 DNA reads TGCGCCAGCAGCCCGCGGACTAGCGTCGCCACCGGGGAGCTGTTTTTT. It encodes CASSPRTSVATGELFF.

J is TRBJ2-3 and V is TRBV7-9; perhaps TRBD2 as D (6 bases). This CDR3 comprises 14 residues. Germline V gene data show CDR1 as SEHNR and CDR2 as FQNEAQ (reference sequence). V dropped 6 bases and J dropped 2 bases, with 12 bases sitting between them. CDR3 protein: CASRVSGHTDTQYF. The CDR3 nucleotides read TGTGCCAGCAGGGTTAGCGGCCACACAGATACGCAGTATTTT.

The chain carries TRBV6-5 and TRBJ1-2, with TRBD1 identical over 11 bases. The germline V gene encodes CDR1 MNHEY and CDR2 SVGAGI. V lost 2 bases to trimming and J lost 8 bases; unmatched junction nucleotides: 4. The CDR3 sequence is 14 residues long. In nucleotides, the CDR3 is TGTGCCAGCAGTTACCAGGGACAGGGGGTGGGCTACACCTTC. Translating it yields CASSYQGQGVGYTF.

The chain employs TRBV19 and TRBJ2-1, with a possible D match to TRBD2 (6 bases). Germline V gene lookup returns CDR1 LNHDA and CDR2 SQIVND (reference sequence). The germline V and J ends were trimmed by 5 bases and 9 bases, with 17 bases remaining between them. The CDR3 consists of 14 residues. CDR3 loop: CASSRQSLGGEQFF. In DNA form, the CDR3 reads TGTGCCAGTAGTCGGCAGAGTTTGGGAGGTGAGCAGTTCTTC. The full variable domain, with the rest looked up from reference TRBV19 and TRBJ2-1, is DGGITQSPKYLFRKEGQNVTLSCEQNLNHDAMYWYRQDPGQGLRLIYYSQIVNDFQKGDIAEGYSVSREKKESFPLTVTSAQKNPTAFYLCASSRQSLGGEQFFGPGTRLTVL.

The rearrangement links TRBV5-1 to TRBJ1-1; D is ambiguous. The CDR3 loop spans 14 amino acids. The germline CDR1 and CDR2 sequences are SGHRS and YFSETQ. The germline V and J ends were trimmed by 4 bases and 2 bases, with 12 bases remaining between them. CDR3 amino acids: CASSATISNTEAFF. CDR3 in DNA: TGCGCCAGCAGCGCGACAATATCCAACACTGAAGCTTTCTTT.

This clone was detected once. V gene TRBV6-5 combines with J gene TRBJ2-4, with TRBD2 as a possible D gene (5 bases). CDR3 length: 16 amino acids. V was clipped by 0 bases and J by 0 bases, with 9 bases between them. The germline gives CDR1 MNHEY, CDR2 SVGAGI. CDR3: CASSYSGDIAKNIQYF. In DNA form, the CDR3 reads TGTGCCAGCAGTTACTCGGGAGATATAGCCAAAAACATTCAGTACTTC.

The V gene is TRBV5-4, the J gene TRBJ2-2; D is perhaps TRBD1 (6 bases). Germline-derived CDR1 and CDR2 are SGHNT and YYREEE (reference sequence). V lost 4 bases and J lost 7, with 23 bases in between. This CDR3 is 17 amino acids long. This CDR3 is CASSPRITGTTGGELFF. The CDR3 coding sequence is TGTGCCAGCAGCCCAAGAATTACAGGGACGACCGGCGGGGAGCTGTTTTTT. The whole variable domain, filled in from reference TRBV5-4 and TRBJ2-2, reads ETGVTQSPTHLIKTRGQQVTLRCSSQSGHNTVSWYQQALGQGPQFIFQYYREEENGRGNFPPRFSGLQFPNYSSELNVNALELDDSALYLCASSPRITGTTGGELFFGEGSRLTVL.

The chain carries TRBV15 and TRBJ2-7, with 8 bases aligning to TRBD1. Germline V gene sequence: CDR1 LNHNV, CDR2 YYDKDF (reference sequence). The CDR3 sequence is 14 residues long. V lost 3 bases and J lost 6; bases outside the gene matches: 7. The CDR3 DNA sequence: TGTGCCACCAGCAGGGACAGGGTAGGAGGCGAGCAGTACTTC. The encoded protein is CATSRDRVGGEQYF.

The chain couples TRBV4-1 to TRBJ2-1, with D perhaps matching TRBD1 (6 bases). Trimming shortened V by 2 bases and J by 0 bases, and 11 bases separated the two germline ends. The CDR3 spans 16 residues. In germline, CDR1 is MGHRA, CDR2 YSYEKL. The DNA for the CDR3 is TGCGCCAGCAGCCAAACTACAGGGAACTCCTACAATGAGCAGTTCTTC. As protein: CASSQTTGNSYNEQFF.

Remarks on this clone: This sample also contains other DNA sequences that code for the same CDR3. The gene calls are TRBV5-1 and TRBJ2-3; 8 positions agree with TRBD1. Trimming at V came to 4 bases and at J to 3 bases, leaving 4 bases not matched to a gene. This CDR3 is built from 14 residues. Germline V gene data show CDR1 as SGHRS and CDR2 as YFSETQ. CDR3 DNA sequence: TGCGCCAGCAGCGTTCGACAGGGGACAGATACGCAGTATTTT. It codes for CASSVRQGTDTQYF.

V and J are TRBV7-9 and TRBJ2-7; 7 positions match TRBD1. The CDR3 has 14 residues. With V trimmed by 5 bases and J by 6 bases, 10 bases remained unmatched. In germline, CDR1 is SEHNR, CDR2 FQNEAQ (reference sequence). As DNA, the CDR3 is TGTGCCAGCAGCGAACTTGGACAGGCTGGCGAGCAGTACTTC. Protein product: CASSELGQAGEQYF.